Each of the 10 T cell receptor beta chains below was sequenced from the same sample in a study of siplizumab effects on memory and regulatory T cells. The table came from immunoSEQ multiplex PCR; TCRdb's copy has only in-frame clones and leaves some out. The data show 95,000 to 100,000 clones, about nine tenths seen once. Sequencing was done on a sample of non-Treg CD4+ T cells sorted from blood. The receptors shown here come from a human donor in good health.

J is TRBJ2-7 and V is TRBV6-6; 7 nucleotides line up with TRBD1. Losses at the gene ends were 2 bases for V and 6 bases for J; bases not matched to a gene: 7. This CDR3 is built from 14 residues. CDR1 is MNHNY and CDR2 is SVGAGI in the germline V gene (reference sequence). The CDR3 loop is CASSYGGQKGEQYF. The DNA for the CDR3 is TGTGCCAGCAGTTACGGGGGACAGAAGGGCGAGCAGTACTTC.

This chain links TRBV28 with TRBJ1-4, with TRBD1 identical over 9 bases. Germline V gene data show CDR1 as MDHEN and CDR2 as SYDVKM. The CDR3 covers 17 residues. Trimming took 2 bases from V and 2 from J; bases not matched to a gene: 6. As DNA, the CDR3 is TGTGCCAGCAGTTTAGTAGGACAGGGGACGACTAATGAAAAACTGTTTTTT. Protein: CASSLVGQGTTNEKLFF.

The chain recombines TRBV28 with TRBJ2-1; D ambiguous. The CDR3 length is 14 residues. Germline values: CDR1 MDHEN, CDR2 SYDVKM. Trimming removed 5 bases from V and 6 bases from J, with 14 bases in between. CDR3 bases: TGTGCCAGCAGTAGGGCAGGCGATTTCAATGAGCAGTTCTTC. Its protein is CASSRAGDFNEQFF.

This rearrangement joins TRBV5-1 to TRBJ2-5, with 7 positions matching TRBD2. V lost 0 bases and J lost 2; bases outside the gene matches: 7. This CDR3 contains 16 residues. The germline gives CDR1 SGHRS, CDR2 YFSETQ. In DNA form, the CDR3 reads TGCGCCAGCAGCTTGGGCGGGGGAGCGAGACAAGAGACCCAGTACTTC. It translates to CASSLGGGARQETQYF.

The chain is built from TRBV7-2 and TRBJ2-2; 12 nucleotides match TRBD2. Germline V gene data show CDR1 as SGHTA and CDR2 as FQGNSA. CDR3 length: 17 residues. With V trimmed by 1 base and J by 7 bases, 7 bases remained unmatched. The CDR3 reads CASSLVGLAGAGGELFF. The DNA for the CDR3 is TGTGCCAGCAGCTTAGTGGGACTAGCGGGTGCAGGCGGGGAGCTGTTTTTT.

This clone was recorded only once. J is TRBJ1-1 and V is TRBV6-1; tentatively, D is TRBD1 (5 bases). Germline assignment: CDR1 MNHNS and CDR2 SASEGT. The CDR3 runs to 14 residues. The ends were cut back, 2 bases at V and 4 bases at J, with 11 bases in the middle. In DNA, the CDR3 is TGTGCCAGCAGTGAAACAGGTTGGGGCACTGAAGCTTTCTTT. It codes for CASSETGWGTEAFF.

The gene calls are TRBV11-3 and TRBJ2-5, with 7 bases lining up with TRBD2. The CDR3 runs to 13 residues. Trimming cost V 4 bases and J 4 bases; bases outside gene matches: 3. Germline lookup yields CDR1 SGHNT and CDR2 YENEEA. Here the CDR3 DNA reads TGTGCCAGCAGCTACCCTAGCGGAGAGACCCAGTACTTC. It is translated as CASSYPSGETQYF.

A note on this clone: Additional DNA sequences in this sample encode the identical CDR3. This rearrangement joins TRBV27 to TRBJ2-7; D might be TRBD1 (5 bases). The V and J ends lost 2 bases and 2 bases respectively, with 10 bases between them. The CDR3 is 14 residues long. The germline V gene has CDR1 MNHEY and CDR2 SMNVEV (reference sequence). CDR3: CASSLRQGPYEQYF. CDR3 sequence (DNA): TGTGCCAGCAGTTTAAGGCAGGGTCCCTACGAGCAGTACTTC.

The chain links TRBV7-9 to TRBJ2-3; a possible D gene is TRBD1 (6 bases). The V end was cut by 5 bases, the J end by 4 bases, with 19 bases between. The V gene's germline CDR1 is SEHNR and CDR2 FQNEAQ (reference sequence). This CDR3 comprises 16 residues. The CDR3 region is CASSPQGWSASDTQYF. CDR3 bases: TGTGCCAGCAGCCCCCAGGGGTGGAGTGCGTCAGATACGCAGTATTTT.

The chain links TRBV7-2 to TRBJ2-7; D call uncertain. The germline gives CDR1 SGHTA, CDR2 FQGNSA. The CDR3 sequence is 14 residues long. Trimming stripped 1 base from V and 4 bases from J, with 11 bases between. The CDR3 coding sequence is TGTGCCAGCAGCTTAGGGGCCGGTCATTACGAGCAGTACTTC. Its protein is CASSLGAGHYEQYF.